What follows are 4 T cell receptor beta chains derived from one specimen sequenced in a study of OX40 agonist ivuxolimab in advanced cancers. Some clones are missing from TCRdb's copy, which holds only in-frame ones; the method was immunoSEQ multiplex PCR. The sample lists about 47,000 clones, approximately 80% occurring once. Here the sequenced sample was CD4+ or CD8+ T cells sorted from blood, taken in a trial of the OX40 agonist ivuxolimab. These receptors all come from an adult with an advanced solid tumor such as melanoma, head and neck, liver or kidney cancer.

The chain combines TRBV9 with TRBJ1-1; 9 nucleotides agree with TRBD1. From germline, CDR1 is SGDLS and CDR2 YYNGEE. The CDR3 sequence is 13 residues long. V dropped 3 bases and J dropped 9; count of bases not matched to a gene: 6. The CDR3 is CASSGQGVDQAFF. The CDR3 nucleotides are TGTGCCAGCAGCGGACAGGGGGTAGACCAAGCTTTCTTT.

This sequence joins TRBV28 and TRBJ1-1; D unclear. Germline loops: CDR1 MDHEN, CDR2 SYDVKM. The ends were cut back, 6 bases at V and 1 base at J, with 9 bases in the middle. The length of the CDR3 is 13 residues. This CDR3 is CASSPGRNTEAFF. The CDR3 bases are TGTGCCAGCAGCCCGGGGAGGAACACTGAAGCTTTCTTT.

V is TRBV14 and J is TRBJ2-2, with D perhaps matching TRBD2 (5 bases). Germline CDR1 reads SGHDN; CDR2 reads FVKESK. Trimming shortened V by 5 bases and J by 0 bases, and 28 bases separated the two germline ends. The CDR3 is made up of 21 amino acids. The chain's CDR3 is CASSLKTFNLGGSTNTGELFF. CDR3 DNA: TGTGCCAGCAGCTTGAAGACATTTAATTTAGGTGGGAGCACGAACACCGGGGAGCTGTTTTTT.

This clone was counted a few times. The chain joins TRBV19 to TRBJ2-7, with D possibly called TRBD1 or TRBD2 (6 bases each). V lost 5 bases and J lost 3, with 14 bases in between. The germline CDR1 and CDR2 sequences are LNHDA and SQIVND (reference sequence). This CDR3 is 14 amino acids long. CDR3 sequence reads: CASSLSGADYEQYF. The CDR3, as DNA: TGTGCCAGTAGTTTATCGGGGGCTGACTACGAGCAGTACTTC.